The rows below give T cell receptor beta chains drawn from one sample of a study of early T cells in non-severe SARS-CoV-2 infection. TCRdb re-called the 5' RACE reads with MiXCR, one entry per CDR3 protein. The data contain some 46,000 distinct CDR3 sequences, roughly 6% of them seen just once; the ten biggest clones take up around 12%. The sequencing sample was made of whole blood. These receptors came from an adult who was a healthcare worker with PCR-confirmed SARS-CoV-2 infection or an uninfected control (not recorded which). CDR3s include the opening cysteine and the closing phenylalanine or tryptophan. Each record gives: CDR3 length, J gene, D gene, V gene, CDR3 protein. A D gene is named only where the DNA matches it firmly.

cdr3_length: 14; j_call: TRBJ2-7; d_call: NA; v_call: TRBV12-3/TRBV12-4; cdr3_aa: CASSFGGVAYEQYF
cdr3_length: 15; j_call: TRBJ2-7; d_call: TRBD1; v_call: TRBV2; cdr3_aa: CASTTSRDSSYEQYF
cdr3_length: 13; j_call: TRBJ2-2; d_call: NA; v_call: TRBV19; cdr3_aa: CASSRRGSGELFF
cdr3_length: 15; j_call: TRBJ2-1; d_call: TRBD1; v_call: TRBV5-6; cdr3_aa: CASASAGQGYNEQFF
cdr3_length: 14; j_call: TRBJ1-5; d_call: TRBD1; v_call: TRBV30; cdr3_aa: CAWSKGTGNQPQHF
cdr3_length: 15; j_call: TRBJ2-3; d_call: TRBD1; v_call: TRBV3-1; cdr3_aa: CASSYRDSVADTQYF
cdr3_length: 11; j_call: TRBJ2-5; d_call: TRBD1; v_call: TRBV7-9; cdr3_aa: CASIRGETQYF
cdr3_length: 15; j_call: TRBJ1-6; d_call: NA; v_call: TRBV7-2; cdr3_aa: CASSSDLAGNSPLHF
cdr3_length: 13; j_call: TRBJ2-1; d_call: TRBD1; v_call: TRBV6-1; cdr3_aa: CASRRTGGGEQFF
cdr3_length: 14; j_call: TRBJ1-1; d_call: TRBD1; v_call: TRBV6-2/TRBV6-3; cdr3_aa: CASSYQGALTEAFF
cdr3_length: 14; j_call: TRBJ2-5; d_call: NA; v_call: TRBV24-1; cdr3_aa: CATGDAGAGETQYF
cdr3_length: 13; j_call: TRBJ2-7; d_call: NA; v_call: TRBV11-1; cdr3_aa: CASSFGSYYEQYF
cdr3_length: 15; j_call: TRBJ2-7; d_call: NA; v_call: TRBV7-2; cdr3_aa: CASSPGGGYNYEQYF
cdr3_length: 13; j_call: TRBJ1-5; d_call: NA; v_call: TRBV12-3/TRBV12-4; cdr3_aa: CASSSTVNQPQHF
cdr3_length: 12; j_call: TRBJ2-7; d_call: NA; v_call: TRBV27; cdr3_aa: CASSLRGYEQYF
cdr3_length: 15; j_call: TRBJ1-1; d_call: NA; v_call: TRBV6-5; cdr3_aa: CASRRAGAGNTEAFF
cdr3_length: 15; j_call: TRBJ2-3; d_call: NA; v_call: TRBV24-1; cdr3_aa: CATSAPRTGTDTQYF
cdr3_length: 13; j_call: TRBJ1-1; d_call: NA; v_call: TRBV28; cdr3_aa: CASSPVSGTEAFF
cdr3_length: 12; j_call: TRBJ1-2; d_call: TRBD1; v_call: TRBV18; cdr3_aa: CASSQDRDGYTF
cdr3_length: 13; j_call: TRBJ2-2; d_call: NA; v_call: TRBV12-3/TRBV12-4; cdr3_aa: CASSPRANGELFF
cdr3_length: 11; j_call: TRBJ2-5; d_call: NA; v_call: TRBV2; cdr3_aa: CASTPSGTQYF
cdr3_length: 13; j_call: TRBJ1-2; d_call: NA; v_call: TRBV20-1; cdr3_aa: CSAIRQTNYGYTF
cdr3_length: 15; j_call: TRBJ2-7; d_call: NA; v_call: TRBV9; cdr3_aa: CASSPRATPAYEQYF
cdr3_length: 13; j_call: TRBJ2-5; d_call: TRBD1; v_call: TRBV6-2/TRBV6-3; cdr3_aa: CASRTGTAATLYF
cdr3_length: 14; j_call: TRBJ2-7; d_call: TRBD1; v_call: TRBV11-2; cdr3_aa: CASSLRQGLTEQYF
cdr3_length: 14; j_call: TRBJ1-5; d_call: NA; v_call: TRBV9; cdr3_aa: CASSGTGINQPQHF
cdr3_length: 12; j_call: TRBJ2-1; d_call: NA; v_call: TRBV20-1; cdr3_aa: CSARTVYNEQFF
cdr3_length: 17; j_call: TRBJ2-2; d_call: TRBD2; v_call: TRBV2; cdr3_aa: CASRAPPGGGNTGELFF
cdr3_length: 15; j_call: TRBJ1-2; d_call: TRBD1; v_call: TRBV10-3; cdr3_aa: CAISYTGGESYGYTF
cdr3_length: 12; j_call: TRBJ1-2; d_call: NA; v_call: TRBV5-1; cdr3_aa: CASSLEDWGYTF